These 13 T cell receptor beta chains were sequenced from one sample in a study of OX40 agonist ivuxolimab in advanced cancers. The data were produced by immunoSEQ multiplex PCR, yet TCRdb's version contains in-frame clones alone and is incomplete. The sample has about 52,000 clones; more than 85% are singletons. Here the sequenced sample was CD4+ or CD8+ T cells sorted from blood, taken in a trial of the OX40 agonist ivuxolimab. The origin of the receptors is an adult with an advanced solid tumor such as melanoma, head and neck, liver or kidney cancer.

J is TRBJ1-6 and V is TRBV6-5; TRBD1 matches 10 bases. CDR1 is MNHEY and CDR2 is SVGAGI in the germline V gene. The CDR3 sequence is 14 residues long. V gave up 4 bases and J gave up 10 bases; unmatched junction bases: 4. CDR3 loop: CASSSDRGLSPLHF. As DNA, the CDR3 is TGTGCCAGCAGTTCCGACAGGGGGCTATCACCCCTCCACTTT.

V and J are TRBV6-5 and TRBJ1-4; D perhaps matches TRBD1 (5 bases). The V gene lost 5 bases and the J gene lost 5 bases, with 12 bases spanning the gap. Germline loops: CDR1 MNHEY, CDR2 SVGAGI. The length of the CDR3 is 14 residues. For the CDR3, the DNA is TGTGCCAGCAGTCTTCTTTGGGGGAATGAAAAACTGTTTTTT. Translation: CASSLLWGNEKLFF.

This chain connects TRBV27 to TRBJ1-1; D not resolved. CDR1 is MNHEY, CDR2 SMNVEV, per germline (reference sequence). Trimming took off 6 bases at V and 2 bases at J, with 13 bases between the two ends. This CDR3 spans 14 amino acids. CDR3 residues: CASRPPGTNTEAFF. The CDR3 nucleotides read TGTGCCAGCAGACCACCGGGCACCAACACTGAAGCTTTCTTT.

J is TRBJ1-2 and V is TRBV30; D is unclear. Trimming left V 2 bases short and J 0 bases short, with 10 bases between. Germline V gene data show CDR1 as GTSNPN and CDR2 as SVGIG (reference sequence). The CDR3 has 14 residues. In DNA form, the CDR3 reads TGTGCCTGGAGTCCCGGGCTTACTAACTATGGCTACACCTTC. Residues: CAWSPGLTNYGYTF.

This chain links TRBV6-1 with TRBJ2-3; 11 nucleotides line up with TRBD2. CDR3 length equals 17 residues. The germline V gene has CDR1 MNHNS and CDR2 SASEGT. Unmatched junction bases numbered 5, after V lost 3 bases and J lost 0 bases. The CDR3, as DNA: TGTGCCAGCAGTGAGTTTCTAGCGGGGGGCAGCACAGATACGCAGTATTTT. Translated, it gives CASSEFLAGGSTDTQYF.

V usage is TRBV5-1 and J usage is TRBJ1-3; 11 bases line up with TRBD1. Germline CDR1 is SGHRS and CDR2 is YFSETQ. The CDR3 totals 15 residues. After removal of 4 bases from V and 5 bases from J, the junction contained 5 bases not matched to a gene. CDR3 sequence reads: CASSEGQGERNTIYF. The CDR3 DNA reads as TGCGCCAGCAGCGAGGGACAGGGGGAACGAAACACCATATATTTT.

This clone was counted a single time. J is TRBJ2-7 and V is TRBV2, with 7 bases fitting TRBD1. The V and J ends lost 6 bases and 0 bases, in that order; junction bases with no gene match: 2. CDR1 is SNHLY, CDR2 FYNNEI, per germline. This CDR3 is 13 amino acids long. CDR3 sequence: CASSRDSSYEQYF. In DNA form, the CDR3 reads TGTGCCAGCAGCCGGGACAGCTCCTACGAGCAGTACTTC.

This CDR3 reads CASSPQGARSYEQYF. As DNA, the CDR3 is TGTGCCAGCAGTCCACAGGGGGCCAGGTCCTACGAGCAGTACTTC. The chain uses TRBV6-5 and TRBJ2-7; 9 bases map to TRBD1. CDR3 length equals 15 residues. The ends lost 5 bases at V and 1 base at J; junction bases unmatched: 6. Germline CDR1 MNHEY, CDR2 SVGAGI.

This clone was observed once. The chain links TRBV4-1 to TRBJ2-7; tentative D call: TRBD2 (6 bases). Germline V CDR1 and CDR2: MGHRA, YSYEKL. Trimming removed 1 base from V and 6 bases from J, with 10 bases in between. The CDR3 spans 13 residues. The CDR3 spells CASSQVVEGEQYF. CDR3 DNA sequence: TGCGCCAGCAGCCAAGTAGTGGAGGGCGAGCAGTACTTC.

The rearrangement joins TRBV19 to TRBJ1-1; 8 nucleotides line up with TRBD1. Germline assignment: CDR1 LNHDA and CDR2 SQIVND (reference sequence). The CDR3 has 14 residues. The J segment lost 5 bases and the V segment lost 4 bases, leaving 6 bases of the junction unmatched. The CDR3 loop is CASSTRQGRTEAFF. The CDR3 nucleotides are TGTGCCAGTAGTACTCGACAGGGGAGGACTGAAGCTTTCTTT.

This clone was seen once. The J gene is TRBJ1-1, the V gene TRBV29-1, with D tentatively TRBD1 (5 bases). V dropped 1 base and J dropped 5 bases, with 11 bases sitting between them. The germline gives CDR1 SQVTM, CDR2 ANQGSEA. The CDR3 consists of 13 residues. CDR3 coding DNA: TGCAGCGTTGAAGGGGGGGTGGATACTGAAGCTTTCTTT. Translated, it gives CSVEGGVDTEAFF.

The V gene is TRBV4-1, the J gene TRBJ2-1; 9 bases map to TRBD1. This CDR3 is built from 16 residues. From germline, CDR1 is MGHRA and CDR2 YSYEKL. V was clipped by 5 bases and J by 7 bases; unmatched bases: 12. DNA of the CDR3: TGCGCCAGCAGCTCGCCCGGGACAGGGAGGGGGAATGAGCAGTTCTTC. Residues: CASSSPGTGRGNEQFF.

V gene TRBV4-1 combines with J gene TRBJ1-2; D gene uncertain. CDR3 size: 14 residues. V lost 5 bases and J lost 4, with 14 bases in between. Germline values: CDR1 MGHRA, CDR2 YSYEKL. CDR3 sequence: CASSAGSQLYGYTF. The CDR3 bases are TGCGCCAGCAGCGCGGGTTCGCAACTCTATGGCTACACCTTC.